One sample yielded the 11 T cell receptor beta chains listed below, sequenced in a study of STAT5B mutations in CD4+ large granular lymphocyte leukemia. The data were produced by immunoSEQ multiplex PCR, yet TCRdb's version contains in-frame clones alone and is incomplete. The repertoire holds tens of thousands of clones, with about nine tenths as singletons. The sample consisted of CD4+ T cells from blood buffy coats. The receptors originated from a human donor in good health.

This chain uses TRBV5-1 with TRBJ1-5; D remains unclear. Looked up from germline, CDR1 is SGHRS and CDR2 is YFSETQ. Trimming took 0 bases from V and 5 from J, leaving 6 bases between them. This CDR3 comprises 13 residues. Here the CDR3 DNA reads TGCGCCAGCAGCTTGGGACGCGATCAGCCCCAGCATTTT. This encodes CASSLGRDQPQHF.

J is TRBJ1-5 and V is TRBV7-2, with unresolved D. Trimming cost V 0 bases and J 3 bases, with 9 bases left between them. Germline V gives CDR1 SGHTA, CDR2 FQGNSA. This CDR3 comprises 15 residues. The DNA for the CDR3 is TGTGCCAGCAGCTTAGCGGCCAGCTCCAATCAGCCCCAGCATTTT. Amino acid sequence: CASSLAASSNQPQHF.

This clone was detected only a few times. This chain uses TRBV5-4 with TRBJ2-2; D remains unclear. Trimming removed 0 bases at V and 6 bases at J, with 6 bases between. The CDR3 sequence is 13 residues long. The germline CDR1 and CDR2 sequences are SGHNT and YYREEE (reference sequence). CDR3 nucleotide sequence: TGTGCCAGCAGCTTGGACACCTCCGGGGAGCTGTTTTTT. Its protein product is CASSLDTSGELFF. Together with reference TRBV5-4 and TRBJ2-2, the CDR3 gives the full variable domain: ETGVTQSPTHLIKTRGQQVTLRCSSQSGHNTVSWYQQALGQGPQFIFQYYREEENGRGNFPPRFSGLQFPNYSSELNVNALELDDSALYLCASSLDTSGELFFGEGSRLTVL.

CDR3 DNA: TGTGCCAGTATACAGGACAGGGGAGGCAATCAGCCCCAGCATTTT. Amino acids: CASIQDRGGNQPQHF. The V and J genes are TRBV19 and TRBJ1-5; 9 nucleotides line up with TRBD1. Looked up from germline, CDR1 is LNHDA and CDR2 is SQIVND (reference sequence). CDR3 size: 15 residues. V lost 7 bases to trimming and J lost 2 bases; unmatched junction nucleotides: 6.

This clone appeared a single time. The CDR3 protein is CASSYGILRETQYF. CDR3 DNA sequence: TGTGCCAGCAGTTACGGTATCCTCCGGGAGACCCAGTACTTC. The chain carries TRBV6-6 and TRBJ2-5; D not resolved. Germline CDR1 is MNHNY and CDR2 is SVGAGI (reference sequence). The germline V and J ends were trimmed by 2 bases and 5 bases, with 12 bases remaining between them. The CDR3 consists of 14 residues.

CDR3 loop: CASSQVDRGGLHGYTF. CDR3 bases: TGCGCCAGCAGCCAAGTTGACAGGGGGGGTCTGCATGGCTACACCTTC. The V and J genes are TRBV4-3 and TRBJ1-2, with 9 bases identical to TRBD1. The CDR3 loop spans 16 amino acids. V lost 1 base, J lost 6 bases, and 9 bases stayed unmatched. Germline V gives CDR1 LGHNA, CDR2 YSLEER.

The J gene is TRBJ2-1, the V gene TRBV27; 8 bases match TRBD1. The CDR3 extends over 14 amino acids. Germline V gives CDR1 MNHEY, CDR2 SMNVEV (reference sequence). Trimming took 5 bases from V and 4 from J; bases not matched to a gene: 4. This chain's CDR3 is CASSVTGAYNEQFF. CDR3 nucleotides: TGTGCCAGCAGTGTGACAGGGGCTTACAATGAGCAGTTCTTC.

The gene calls are TRBV18 and TRBJ2-1; 10 bases agree with TRBD2. The CDR3 length is 16 residues. The germline gives CDR1 KGHSH, CDR2 LQKENI. J was trimmed by 3 bases and V by 2 bases; bases with no gene match: 4. This CDR3 reads CASSPVLAGVYNEQFF. The CDR3 region has the DNA TGTGCCAGCTCACCAGTTCTAGCGGGGGTCTACAATGAGCAGTTCTTC.

Concerning this clone itself: Other DNA sequences in the sample encode the same CDR3. The chain carries TRBV11-3 and TRBJ2-7, with unresolved D. Trimming pared 3 bases from V and 4 bases from J, leaving 7 bases between. The length of the CDR3 is 12 residues. Germline V lookup: CDR1 SGHNT, CDR2 YENEEA. The CDR3 DNA reads TGTGCCAGCAGCTTGCGTCGATACGAGCAGTACTTC. Its protein product is CASSLRRYEQYF.

The chain is built from TRBV9 and TRBJ1-5; 9 bases fit TRBD1. Germline CDR1 SGDLS, CDR2 YYNGEE. The CDR3 has 14 residues. The J segment lost 6 bases and the V segment lost 4 bases, leaving 5 bases of the junction unmatched. This chain's CDR3 is CASSPHRGLQPQHF. CDR3 nucleotide sequence: TGTGCCAGCAGCCCCCACAGGGGGCTTCAGCCCCAGCATTTT.

V is TRBV11-2 and J is TRBJ2-5, with 9 bases identical to TRBD1. CDR1 and CDR2 (germline): SGHAT, FQNNGV. CDR3 size: 15 residues. V dropped 5 bases and J dropped 9; count of bases not matched to a gene: 13. The CDR3 reads CASSPNIGTGRAQYF. CDR3 coding DNA: TGTGCCAGCAGCCCAAACATAGGGACAGGGCGGGCCCAGTACTTC. Full variable domain (missing parts from reference TRBV11-2 and TRBJ2-5): EAGVAQSPRYKIIEKRQSVAFWCNPISGHATLYWYQQILGQGPKLLIQFQNNGVVDDSQLPKDRFSAERLKGVDSTLKIQPAKLEDSAVYLCASSPNIGTGRAQYFGPGTRLLVL.